A selection of T cell receptor beta chains follows, all from one sample in a study of shared clonotypes between healthy human individuals. Generated by immunoSEQ multiplex PCR, the TCRdb table keeps only in-frame clones and is missing some. The sample contains 780,000 or so clones, about two thirds of which appear only once. Sequencing was done on a sample of memory CD4+ T cells sorted from blood. These receptors were taken from a woman aged 25 to 39 in good health. Both conserved end residues are part of each CDR3. A D gene is named only where the DNA matches it firmly. The size entry is marked missing in some rows and otherwise reads once, few, many or a size class.

v_call: TRBV21-1
d_call: NA
clone_size: NA
j_call: TRBJ2-7
cdr3_aa: CASSPLHRARTNYEQYF
cdr3_nt: TGTGCCAGCAGCCCCCTCCACAGGGCCCGGACTAACTACGAGCAGTACTTC

v_call: TRBV18
d_call: NA
clone_size: NA
j_call: TRBJ2-5
cdr3_aa: CASSPSYQETQYF
cdr3_nt: TGTGCCAGCTCACCCTCGTACCAAGAGACCCAGTACTTC

v_call: TRBV4-2
d_call: NA
clone_size: NA
j_call: TRBJ2-3
cdr3_aa: CASSQEGTDTQYF
cdr3_nt: TGTGCCAGCAGCCAAGAGGGGACGGATACGCAGTATTTT

v_call: TRBV2
d_call: NA
clone_size: few
j_call: TRBJ2-7
cdr3_aa: CASSEGTYEQYF
cdr3_nt: TGTGCCAGCAGTGAAGGAACCTACGAGCAGTACTTC

v_call: TRBV7-2
d_call: NA
clone_size: NA
j_call: TRBJ2-1
cdr3_aa: CASSLRLAHEQFF
cdr3_nt: TGTGCCAGCAGCTTAAGGCTAGCCCATGAGCAGTTCTTC

v_call: TRBV7-2
d_call: NA
clone_size: NA
j_call: TRBJ1-1
cdr3_aa: CASSSLGRGWAFF
cdr3_nt: TGTGCCAGCAGCTCCCTAGGCAGGGGTTGGGCTTTCTTT

v_call: TRBV13
d_call: NA
clone_size: many
j_call: TRBJ1-2
cdr3_aa: CASSLRGSYGYTF
cdr3_nt: TGTGCCAGCAGCTTAAGGGGGTCCTATGGCTACACCTTC

v_call: TRBV4-2
d_call: NA
clone_size: few
j_call: TRBJ2-3
cdr3_aa: CASSQGEITDTQYF
cdr3_nt: TGTGCCAGCAGCCAAGGGGAAATCACAGATACGCAGTATTTT

v_call: TRBV6-5
d_call: TRBD2
clone_size: few
j_call: TRBJ2-7
cdr3_aa: CASSPASGIPYEQYF
cdr3_nt: TGTGCCAGCAGCCCCGCTAGCGGAATCCCCTACGAGCAGTACTTC

v_call: TRBV6-1
d_call: NA
clone_size: NA
j_call: TRBJ1-5
cdr3_aa: CASSDLSTGHGQPQHF
cdr3_nt: TGTGCCAGCAGTGACTTATCCACAGGGCACGGTCAGCCCCAGCATTTT

v_call: TRBV4-1
d_call: TRBD2
clone_size: NA
j_call: TRBJ2-5
cdr3_aa: CASSQPTSGSGETQYF
cdr3_nt: TGCGCCAGCAGCCAACCGACTAGCGGGAGTGGGGAGACCCAGTACTTC

v_call: TRBV10-3
d_call: NA
clone_size: NA
j_call: TRBJ1-4
cdr3_aa: CAIRGAPGEKLFF
cdr3_nt: TGTGCCATCAGGGGGGCGCCAGGGGAAAAACTGTTTTTT

v_call: TRBV18
d_call: NA
clone_size: once
j_call: TRBJ2-7
cdr3_aa: CASSPPGLLGEQYF
cdr3_nt: TGTGCCAGCTCACCTCCGGGACTCTTGGGGGAGCAGTACTTC

v_call: TRBV10-2
d_call: NA
clone_size: NA
j_call: TRBJ2-7
cdr3_aa: CASSDATMIAYEQYF
cdr3_nt: TGCGCCAGCAGTGACGCGACTATGATTGCCTACGAGCAGTACTTC

v_call: TRBV6-1
d_call: NA
clone_size: NA
j_call: TRBJ1-2
cdr3_aa: CASSESEGANYGYTF
cdr3_nt: TGTGCCAGCAGTGAGTCGGAGGGGGCTAACTATGGCTACACCTTC

v_call: TRBV5-1
d_call: NA
clone_size: few
j_call: TRBJ2-6
cdr3_aa: CASSLSSGANVLTF
cdr3_nt: TGCGCCAGCAGCTTAAGCTCTGGGGCCAACGTCCTGACTTTC

v_call: TRBV7-6
d_call: TRBD1
clone_size: NA
j_call: TRBJ2-7
cdr3_aa: CASSSQQGYEQYF
cdr3_nt: TGTGCCAGCAGCTCTCAACAGGGGTACGAGCAGTACTTC

v_call: TRBV28
d_call: TRBD1
clone_size: NA
j_call: TRBJ2-3
cdr3_aa: CASSRGDTQYF
cdr3_nt: TGTGCCAGCAGCAGGGGGGATACGCAGTATTTT

v_call: TRBV19
d_call: TRBD1
clone_size: NA
j_call: TRBJ1-5
cdr3_aa: CASKRRQGYQPQHF
cdr3_nt: TGTGCCAGTAAAAGAAGACAGGGCTATCAGCCCCAGCATTTT

v_call: TRBV19
d_call: NA
clone_size: NA
j_call: TRBJ2-1
cdr3_aa: CASSIRGSGSGTYNEQFF
cdr3_nt: TGTGCCAGTAGTATAAGGGGCTCCGGTAGCGGCACCTACAATGAGCAGTTCTTC

v_call: TRBV7-8
d_call: NA
clone_size: NA
j_call: TRBJ2-7
cdr3_aa: CASSRQAGVSTYEQYF
cdr3_nt: TGTGCCAGCAGCAGACAGGCGGGAGTCAGCACCTACGAGCAGTACTTC

v_call: TRBV2
d_call: TRBD2
clone_size: NA
j_call: TRBJ2-1
cdr3_aa: CASSEGSGSIGEQFF
cdr3_nt: TGTGCCAGCAGTGAAGGGAGCGGGAGTATTGGGGAGCAGTTCTTC

v_call: TRBV27
d_call: TRBD1
clone_size: many
j_call: TRBJ1-2
cdr3_aa: CASRLQGADGYTF
cdr3_nt: TGTGCCAGCAGATTACAGGGGGCTGATGGCTACACCTTC

v_call: TRBV5-1
d_call: TRBD1
clone_size: NA
j_call: TRBJ1-3
cdr3_aa: CASSDGTVSGNTIYF
cdr3_nt: TGCGCCAGCAGCGATGGGACAGTCTCTGGAAACACCATATATTTT

v_call: TRBV18
d_call: NA
clone_size: NA
j_call: TRBJ2-1
cdr3_aa: CASSPSAAGPTNEQFF
cdr3_nt: TGTGCCAGCTCACCCTCGGCGGCGGGGCCTACGAATGAGCAGTTCTTC

v_call: TRBV6-4
d_call: NA
clone_size: NA
j_call: TRBJ2-7
cdr3_aa: CASTLTYEQYF
cdr3_nt: TGTGCCAGCACCTTGACCTACGAGCAGTACTTC

v_call: TRBV10-3
d_call: TRBD1
clone_size: NA
j_call: TRBJ2-7
cdr3_aa: CASSTGQGDSSEQYF
cdr3_nt: TGTGCCAGCAGTACTGGACAGGGAGACTCTAGTGAGCAGTACTTC

v_call: TRBV28
d_call: NA
clone_size: once
j_call: TRBJ2-2
cdr3_aa: CASLGITGELFF
cdr3_nt: TGTGCCAGCCTCGGAATCACCGGGGAGCTGTTTTTT

v_call: TRBV4-1
d_call: NA
clone_size: once
j_call: TRBJ2-2
cdr3_aa: CASSPPAGRRTGELFF
cdr3_nt: TGCGCCAGCAGTCCCCCGGCAGGCAGACGCACCGGGGAGCTGTTTTTT

v_call: TRBV7-9
d_call: TRBD1
clone_size: NA
j_call: TRBJ1-1
cdr3_aa: CASSQGQGVGQTEAFF
cdr3_nt: TGTGCCAGCAGCCAAGGACAGGGGGTCGGTCAGACTGAAGCTTTCTTT

v_call: TRBV5-4
d_call: NA
clone_size: NA
j_call: TRBJ2-1
cdr3_aa: CASSSPAVSYNEQFF
cdr3_nt: TGTGCCAGCAGCTCCCCAGCGGTCTCCTACAATGAGCAGTTCTTC

v_call: TRBV5-3
d_call: TRBD2
clone_size: NA
j_call: TRBJ2-5
cdr3_aa: CARSLAGTSGRWVYETQYF
cdr3_nt: TGTGCCAGAAGCTTGGCCGGGACTAGCGGGAGATGGGTCTATGAGACCCAGTACTTC

v_call: TRBV5-4
d_call: NA
clone_size: NA
j_call: TRBJ1-3
cdr3_aa: CASSFKGYGNTIYF
cdr3_nt: TGTGCCAGCAGCTTTAAGGGTTATGGAAACACCATATATTTT

v_call: TRBV5-1
d_call: NA
clone_size: NA
j_call: TRBJ2-1
cdr3_aa: CASSLSSGSYNEQFF
cdr3_nt: TGCGCCAGCAGCTTGAGTTCAGGGTCCTACAATGAGCAGTTCTTC

v_call: TRBV5-1
d_call: TRBD1
clone_size: NA
j_call: TRBJ2-7
cdr3_aa: CASSRAGQGVDEQYF
cdr3_nt: TGCGCCAGCAGCCGCGCGGGACAGGGGGTCGACGAGCAGTACTTC

v_call: TRBV5-1
d_call: NA
clone_size: NA
j_call: TRBJ1-3
cdr3_aa: CASSPQGTGNTIYF
cdr3_nt: TGCGCCAGCAGCCCTCAGGGGACCGGAAACACCATATATTTT

v_call: TRBV19
d_call: NA
clone_size: NA
j_call: TRBJ1-1
cdr3_aa: CASRKGTAGTSTEAFF
cdr3_nt: TGTGCCAGTAGAAAGGGGACGGCAGGGACTTCCACTGAAGCTTTCTTT

v_call: TRBV28
d_call: TRBD1
clone_size: NA
j_call: TRBJ1-2
cdr3_aa: CASSLDRVGYGYTF
cdr3_nt: TGTGCCAGCAGTCTCGACAGGGTAGGCTATGGCTACACCTTC

v_call: TRBV27
d_call: NA
clone_size: NA
j_call: TRBJ2-5
cdr3_aa: CASSLSRQPQETQYF
cdr3_nt: TGTGCCAGCAGTTTATCAAGACAGCCACAAGAGACCCAGTACTTC

v_call: TRBV7-2
d_call: NA
clone_size: few
j_call: TRBJ1-5
cdr3_aa: CASSLGSGANQPQHF
cdr3_nt: TGTGCCAGCAGTCTAGGGTCGGGGGCAAATCAGCCCCAGCATTTT

v_call: TRBV11-2
d_call: NA
clone_size: NA
j_call: TRBJ2-5
cdr3_aa: CASTGRETQYF
cdr3_nt: TGTGCCAGCACCGGGCGGGAGACCCAGTACTTC

v_call: TRBV5-8
d_call: NA
clone_size: NA
j_call: TRBJ1-2
cdr3_aa: CASSLATANYGYTF
cdr3_nt: TGTGCCAGCAGCTTGGCGACAGCTAACTATGGCTACACCTTC

v_call: TRBV11-2
d_call: TRBD1
clone_size: few
j_call: TRBJ2-7
cdr3_aa: CASSFRDRSYEQYF
cdr3_nt: TGTGCCAGCAGCTTCCGGGACAGATCATACGAGCAGTACTTC

v_call: TRBV19
d_call: NA
clone_size: once
j_call: TRBJ1-2
cdr3_aa: CASTTGSYGYTF
cdr3_nt: TGTGCCAGTACCACGGGGAGCTATGGCTACACCTTC

v_call: TRBV19
d_call: TRBD1
clone_size: once
j_call: TRBJ1-3
cdr3_aa: CASRRRGSEGNTIYF
cdr3_nt: TGTGCCAGTAGACGCAGGGGGTCCGAAGGAAACACCATATATTTT

v_call: TRBV5-5
d_call: NA
clone_size: NA
j_call: TRBJ2-7
cdr3_aa: CASSLERPPYEQYF
cdr3_nt: TGTGCCAGCAGCTTAGAGAGGCCTCCCTACGAGCAGTACTTC

v_call: TRBV4-1
d_call: TRBD2
clone_size: NA
j_call: TRBJ2-3
cdr3_aa: CASSTPGLAGGPLGTDTQYF
cdr3_nt: TGCGCCAGCAGCACGCCGGGACTAGCGGGAGGGCCGCTTGGCACAGATACGCAGTATTTT